A single sample gave rise to the 13 T cell receptor beta chains below, sequenced in a study of kidney transplant recipient with SARS-CoV-2 infection. TCRdb re-called the reads through MiXCR, storing one row per CDR3 protein. The sample lists fewer than 250,000 distinct CDR3 sequences; roughly 26% were seen once. Sequencing used a blood sample, obtained at baseline and between days 110 and 120 from a kidney transplant recipient. The source is a young adult male patient who had COVID-19 and was a kidney transplant recipient. Some T cells may be graft donor cells.

Remarks on this clonotype: One end of the junction is discordant with germline, which a read error may explain. The genes are TRBV28 and TRBJ2-1; D possibly corresponds to TRBD1 (6 bases). This CDR3 has 17 residues. Germline CDR1 reads MDHEN; CDR2 reads SYDVKM. CDR3 residues: CANSFLLATPRDNGQFF. In nucleotides, the CDR3 is TGTGCCAACAGTTTCCTATTAGCGACCCCTCGGGACAATGGGCAGTTCTTC.

On this clonotype itself: Its ends do not fully match the called genes, so a read error is possible. V gene TRBV11-2 combines with J gene TRBJ2-1; 11 bases fit TRBD2. The V gene's germline CDR1 is SGHAT and CDR2 FQNNGV. The CDR3 has 15 amino acids. The CDR3 nucleotides are TGTGCCGGCAGCTTACCTCGGACTAGCGGGAATGAGCAGTTCTTC. This codes for CAGSLPRTSGNEQFF.

Comments on this clonotype: It may be a read error: a sequence one base away is much more abundant. The chain is built from TRBV6-7 and TRBJ2-7; 14 positions match TRBD2. TRBV6-7 is reported as an ORF; its role is uncertain. V dropped 9 bases and J dropped 2; count of bases not matched to a gene: 12. The CDR3 covers 17 residues. In DNA, the CDR3 is TGTGCCAGGGGCGTGACTAGCGGGAGGGCCTGGACCTACGAGCAGTACTTC. Translating gives CARGVTSGRAWTYEQYF.

The sample holds many counts of this clonotype. V and J are TRBV3-1 and TRBJ2-5; no reliable D call. V was shortened by 5 bases and J by 5 bases, with 24 bases between the two germline ends. The CDR3 length is 17 residues. Germline CDR1 and CDR2: LGHDT and YNNKEL (reference sequence). The CDR3 loop is CASSKSVPISFSETQYF. CDR3 sequence (DNA): TGTGCCAGCAGCAAGAGTGTTCCCATTTCTTTCTCTGAGACCCAGTACTTC.

Only a few counts were recorded for this clonotype. This chain uses TRBV20-1 with TRBJ2-1; D is possibly TRBD2 (6 bases). Trimming cost V 5 bases and J 7 bases, with 15 bases left between them. The CDR3 length is 13 residues. Germline V gives CDR1 DFQATT, CDR2 SNEGSKA (reference sequence). CDR3 sequence reads: CSAWWRERNEQFF. CDR3 DNA: TGCAGTGCTTGGTGGCGGGAAAGGAATGAGCAGTTCTTC.

This clonotype was recorded many times. The V call is TRBV14, the J call TRBJ1-1; D not certain. V dropped 4 bases and J dropped 1 base, with 7 bases sitting between them. Germline-derived CDR1 and CDR2 are SGHDN and FVKESK. The CDR3 runs to 13 residues. CDR3 coding DNA: TGTGCCAGCAGCCGCGTAGAGAACACTGAAGCTTTCTTT. Amino acids: CASSRVENTEAFF.

In nucleotides, the CDR3 is TGTGCCAGCGGCCCTCGGGGGCCTAATGAAAAACTGTTTTTT. Translated: CASGPRGPNEKLFF. The chain combines TRBV27 with TRBJ1-4, with a possible D match to TRBD1 (6 bases). This CDR3 comprises 14 residues. Trimming shortened V by 8 bases and J by 3 bases, and 13 bases separated the two germline ends. The V gene's germline CDR1 is MNHEY and CDR2 SMNVEV (reference sequence).

This clonotype was seen many times. V is TRBV6-8 and J is TRBJ1-2; D unclear. The CDR3 runs to 17 residues. Trimming pared 5 bases from V and 4 bases from J, leaving 23 bases between. Germline V gene sequence: CDR1 MNHGY, CDR2 SAAAGT. In DNA form, the CDR3 reads TGTGCCAGCAGTGCATGCGTACGCTCTAGAAAGACCTATGGCTACACCTTC. It encodes CASSACVRSRKTYGYTF.

The V call is TRBV27, the J call TRBJ2-1; 13 bases agree with TRBD2. The CDR3 runs 15 residues. CDR1 is MNHEY, CDR2 SMNVEV, per germline (reference sequence). V gave up 6 bases and J gave up 5 bases; unmatched junction bases: 4. This CDR3 reads CASRHGLAGDNEQFF. CDR3 sequence (DNA): TGTGCCAGCAGGCATGGACTAGCGGGAGACAATGAGCAGTTCTTC.

As regards this clonotype: Being one base from a much bigger clone, this may be a read error. This sequence joins TRBV3-2 and TRBJ2-1; the table's D call TRBD2 went unverified against the DNA. TRBJ2-7 matches the DNA end more closely, so the J call is doubtful. TRBV3-2 is noted as a pseudogene. The CDR3 is made up of 14 amino acids. The CDR3 DNA is TGTGACAGCAGCCGCGGGCCTCGGGACTACGAGCAGTACTTC. Translation: CDSSRGPRDYEQYF.

This clonotype was seen at least ten times. J is TRBJ1-5 and V is TRBV5-1; no definite D call. Trimming took 4 bases from V and 6 from J, leaving 8 bases between them. The CDR3 has 12 amino acids. Per germline, CDR1 SGHRS and CDR2 YFSETQ. The CDR3 loop reads CASSRTGQPQHF. The CDR3 region has the DNA TGCGCCAGCAGCCGGACGGGTCAGCCCCAGCATTTT.

Worth noting for this clonotype: Given a much more abundant clone one base away, this may be a read error. This chain links TRBV5-5 with TRBJ1-2; unclear D gene. Per the germline V gene, CDR1 is SGHKS and CDR2 is YYEKEE (reference sequence). Trimming shortened V by 6 bases and J by 4 bases, and 22 bases separated the two germline ends. This CDR3 contains 16 residues. CDR3 residues: CASNRTVSRKTYGYTF. In DNA form, the CDR3 reads TGTGCCAGCAATCGAACTGTCTCGCGAAAGACCTATGGCTACACCTTC.

This clonotype has ten or more counts. V gene TRBV28 combines with J gene TRBJ1-5, with D possibly TRBD1 on 6 matching bases. V was cut by 3 bases and J by 9 bases, with 15 bases left in between. The CDR3 is made up of 14 amino acids. CDR1 and CDR2 (germline): MDHEN, SYDVKM. The CDR3 DNA sequence: TGTGCCAGCAGTTTCGGGCAGGGGTTTCTGCCCCAGCATTTT. Its translation is CASSFGQGFLPQHF.